Here is one TCR beta chain with its context. Its target is unknown. This sample was taken from a study of early T cells in non-severe SARS-CoV-2 infection. Whole-study results and caveats: VDJdb matching, biased toward anti-spike CD8 responses, missed private and CD4 specificities.

In the library, individual cDNA molecules carried attached unique molecular identifiers. From the 5' RACE reads, TCRdb called clonotypes with MiXCR, one entry per CDR3 protein. The sample yields roughly 60,000 distinct CDR3 sequences, around 13% seen once. The sequence was collected from an adult who was a healthcare worker with PCR-confirmed SARS-CoV-2 infection or an uninfected control (not recorded which). The sample taken for sequencing was whole blood.

In DNA, the CDR3 is TGTGCCAGCAGCCTTAACCCGGTAGGACAGGGCTCCTACGAGCAGTACTTC. Its protein product is CASSLNPVGQGSYEQYF. The V call is TRBV3-1, the J call TRBJ2-7, with TRBD1 matching over 8 bases. J gave up 0 bases and V 4 bases, and 11 bases lay outside the gene matches. Germline V lookup: CDR1 LGHDT, CDR2 YNNKEL (reference sequence). The CDR3 is 17 residues long.